This section outlines one T cell receptor (beta chain) sequence together with its context. These data are taken from a study of T cells after somatic rescue of genetic block. The assay was immunoSEQ multiplex PCR, and TCRdb's table has in-frame clones only and misses some. The top ten clones hold about 1.5% of a sample with tens of thousands of clones, around 89% of them seen once. Germline assignment: CDR1 SGHVS and CDR2 FQNEAQ. CDR3 length equals 14 residues. Trimming took 5 bases from V and 5 from J; bases not matched to a gene: 7. The receptor was isolated from a woman in her late teens or twenties. This sequence joins TRBV7-8 and TRBJ1-1; 8 bases match TRBD1. Sequencing was carried out using peripheral blood mononuclear cells (PBMCs). In DNA, the CDR3 is TGTGCCAGCAGCCGATCGACAGGGGTGACTGAAGCTTTCTTT. This translates into CASSRSTGVTEAFF.